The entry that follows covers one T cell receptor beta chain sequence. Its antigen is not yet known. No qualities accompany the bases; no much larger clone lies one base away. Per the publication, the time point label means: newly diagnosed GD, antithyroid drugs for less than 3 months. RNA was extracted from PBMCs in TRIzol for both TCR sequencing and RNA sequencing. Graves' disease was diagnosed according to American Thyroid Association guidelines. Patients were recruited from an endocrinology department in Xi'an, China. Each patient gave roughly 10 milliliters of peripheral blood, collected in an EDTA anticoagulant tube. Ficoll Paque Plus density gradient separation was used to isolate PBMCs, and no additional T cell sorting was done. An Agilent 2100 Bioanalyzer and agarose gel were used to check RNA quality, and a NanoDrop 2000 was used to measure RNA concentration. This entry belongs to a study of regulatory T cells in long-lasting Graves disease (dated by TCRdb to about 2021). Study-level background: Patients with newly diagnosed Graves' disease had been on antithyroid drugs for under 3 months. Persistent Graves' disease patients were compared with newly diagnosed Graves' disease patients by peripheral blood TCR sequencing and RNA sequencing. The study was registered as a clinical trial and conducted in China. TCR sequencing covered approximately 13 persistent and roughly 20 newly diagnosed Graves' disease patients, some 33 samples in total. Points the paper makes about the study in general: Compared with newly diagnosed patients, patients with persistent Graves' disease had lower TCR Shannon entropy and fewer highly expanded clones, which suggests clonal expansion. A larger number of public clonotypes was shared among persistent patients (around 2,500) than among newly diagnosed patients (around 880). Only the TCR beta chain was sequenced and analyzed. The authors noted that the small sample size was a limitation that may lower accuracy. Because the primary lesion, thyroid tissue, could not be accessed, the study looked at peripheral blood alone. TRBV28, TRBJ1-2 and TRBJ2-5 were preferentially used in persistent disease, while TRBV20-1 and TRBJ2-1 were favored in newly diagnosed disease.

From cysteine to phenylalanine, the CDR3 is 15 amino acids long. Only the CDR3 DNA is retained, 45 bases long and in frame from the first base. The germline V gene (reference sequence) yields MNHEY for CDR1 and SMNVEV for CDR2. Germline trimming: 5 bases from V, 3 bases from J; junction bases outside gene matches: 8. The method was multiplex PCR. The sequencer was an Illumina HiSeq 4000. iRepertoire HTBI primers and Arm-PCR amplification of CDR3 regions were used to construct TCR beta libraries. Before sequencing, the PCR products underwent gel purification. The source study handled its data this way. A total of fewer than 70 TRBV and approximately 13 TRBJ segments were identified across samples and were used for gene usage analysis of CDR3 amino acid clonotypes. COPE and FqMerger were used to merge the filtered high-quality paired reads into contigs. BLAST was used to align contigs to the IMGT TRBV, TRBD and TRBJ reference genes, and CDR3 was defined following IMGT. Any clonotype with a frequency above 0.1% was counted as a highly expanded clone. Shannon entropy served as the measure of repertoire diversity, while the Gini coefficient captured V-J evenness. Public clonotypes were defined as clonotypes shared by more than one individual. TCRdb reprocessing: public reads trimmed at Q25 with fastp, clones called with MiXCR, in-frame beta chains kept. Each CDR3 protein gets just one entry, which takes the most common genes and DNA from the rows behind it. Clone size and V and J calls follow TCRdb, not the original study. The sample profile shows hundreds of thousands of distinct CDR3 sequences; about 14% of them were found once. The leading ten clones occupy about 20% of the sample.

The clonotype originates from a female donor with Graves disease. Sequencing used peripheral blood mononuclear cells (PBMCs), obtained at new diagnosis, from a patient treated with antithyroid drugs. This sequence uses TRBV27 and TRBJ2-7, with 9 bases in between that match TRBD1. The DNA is TGTGCCAGCAGTAACCCCTCGACAGGGGGCTACGAGCAGTACTTC. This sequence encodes CASSNPSTGGYEQYF.